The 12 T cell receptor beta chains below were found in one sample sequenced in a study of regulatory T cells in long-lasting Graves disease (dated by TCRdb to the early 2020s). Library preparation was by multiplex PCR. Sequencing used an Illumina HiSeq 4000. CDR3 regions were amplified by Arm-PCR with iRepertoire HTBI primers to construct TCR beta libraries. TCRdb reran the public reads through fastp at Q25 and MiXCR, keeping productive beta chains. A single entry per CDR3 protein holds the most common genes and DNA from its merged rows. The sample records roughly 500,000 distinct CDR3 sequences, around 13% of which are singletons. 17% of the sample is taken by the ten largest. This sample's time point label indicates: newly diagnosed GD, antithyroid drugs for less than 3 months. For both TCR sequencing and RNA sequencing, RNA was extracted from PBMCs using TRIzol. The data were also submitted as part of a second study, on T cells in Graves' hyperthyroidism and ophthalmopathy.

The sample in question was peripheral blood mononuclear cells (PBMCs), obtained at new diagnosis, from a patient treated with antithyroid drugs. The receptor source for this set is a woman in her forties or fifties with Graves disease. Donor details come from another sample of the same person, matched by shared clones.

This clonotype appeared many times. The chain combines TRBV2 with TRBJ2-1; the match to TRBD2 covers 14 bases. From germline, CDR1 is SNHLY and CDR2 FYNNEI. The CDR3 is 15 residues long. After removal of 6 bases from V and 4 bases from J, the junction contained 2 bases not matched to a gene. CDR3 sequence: CASRTSGRGYNEQFF. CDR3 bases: TGTGCCAGCAGGACTAGCGGGAGGGGGTACAATGAGCAGTTCTTC.

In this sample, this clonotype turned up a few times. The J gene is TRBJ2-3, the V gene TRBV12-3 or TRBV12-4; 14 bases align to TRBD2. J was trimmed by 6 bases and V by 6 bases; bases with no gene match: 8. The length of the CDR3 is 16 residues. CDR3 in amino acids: CASSPGLAGEVDTQYF. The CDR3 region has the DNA TGTGCCAGCAGCCCGGGACTAGCGGGAGAAGTGGATACGCAGTATTTT.

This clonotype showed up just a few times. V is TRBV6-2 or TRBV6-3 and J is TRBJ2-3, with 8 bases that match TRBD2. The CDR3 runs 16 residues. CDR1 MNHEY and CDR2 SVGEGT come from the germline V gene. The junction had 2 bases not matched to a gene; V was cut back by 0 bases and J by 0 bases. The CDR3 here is CASSYSASGSTDTQYF. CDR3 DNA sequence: TGTGCCAGCAGTTACTCGGCTAGCGGGAGCACAGATACGCAGTATTTT.

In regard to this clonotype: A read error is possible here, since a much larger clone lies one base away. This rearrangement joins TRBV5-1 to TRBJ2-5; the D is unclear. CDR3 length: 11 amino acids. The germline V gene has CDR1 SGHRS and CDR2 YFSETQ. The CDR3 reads CASKVQETQHF. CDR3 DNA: TGCGCCAGCAAGGTCCAAGAGACCCAGCACTTC. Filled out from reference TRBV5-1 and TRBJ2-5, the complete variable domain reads KAGVTQTPRYLIKTRGQQVTLSCSPISGHRSVSWYQQTPGQGLQFLFEYFSETQRNKGNFPGRFSGRQFSNSRSEMNVSTLELGDSALYLCASKVQETQHFGPGTRLLVL.

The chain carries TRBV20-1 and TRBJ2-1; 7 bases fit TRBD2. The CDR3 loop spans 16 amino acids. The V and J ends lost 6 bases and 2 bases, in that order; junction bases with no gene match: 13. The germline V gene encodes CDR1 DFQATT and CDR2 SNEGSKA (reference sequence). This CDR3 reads CSAPRSSGHTYNEQFF. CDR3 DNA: TGCAGTGCCCCCCGGTCTAGCGGCCACACCTACAATGAGCAGTTCTTC.

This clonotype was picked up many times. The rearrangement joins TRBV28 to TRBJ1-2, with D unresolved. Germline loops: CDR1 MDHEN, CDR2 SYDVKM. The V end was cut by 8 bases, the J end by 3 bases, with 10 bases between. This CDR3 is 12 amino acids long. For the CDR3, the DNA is TGTGCCAGCTCACCAAACGACTATGGCTACACCTTC. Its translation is CASSPNDYGYTF.

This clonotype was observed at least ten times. The CDR3, as DNA: TGTGCCAGCACCGTAACAGTGCCCATTAACTATGGCTACACCTTC. This translates into CASTVTVPINYGYTF. The V and J genes are TRBV2 and TRBJ1-2, with D unclear. This CDR3 spans 15 amino acids. V gave up 7 bases and J gave up 1 base, with 16 bases separating them. Looked up from germline, CDR1 is SNHLY and CDR2 is FYNNEI.

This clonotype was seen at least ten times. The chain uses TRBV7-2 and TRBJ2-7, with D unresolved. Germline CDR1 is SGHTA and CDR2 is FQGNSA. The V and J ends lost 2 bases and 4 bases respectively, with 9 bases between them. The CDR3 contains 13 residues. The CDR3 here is CASSLTRTYEQYF. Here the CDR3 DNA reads TGTGCCAGCAGCTTAACCCGAACATACGAGCAGTACTTC.

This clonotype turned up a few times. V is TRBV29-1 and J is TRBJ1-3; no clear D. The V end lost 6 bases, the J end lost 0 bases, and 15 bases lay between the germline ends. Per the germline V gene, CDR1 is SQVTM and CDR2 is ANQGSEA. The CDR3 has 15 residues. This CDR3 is CSVATGVDSGNTIYF. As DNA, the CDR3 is TGCAGCGTCGCCACTGGAGTGGACTCTGGAAACACCATATATTTT.

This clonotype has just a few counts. The DNA of the CDR3 is TGTGCCAGTAGTATATGGGGAGACAATCAGCCCCAGCATTTT. Translation: CASSIWGDNQPQHF. The V gene is TRBV19, the J gene TRBJ1-5, with D unclear. Germline loops: CDR1 LNHDA, CDR2 SQIVND (reference sequence). With 2 bases removed from V and 3 bases from J, the gap between germline ends came to 8 bases. The CDR3 covers 14 residues.

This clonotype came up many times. CDR3 loop: CASSLGQGRTDTQYF. The CDR3, as DNA: TGTGCCAGCAGCCTAGGACAGGGGAGGACAGATACGCAGTATTTT. The chain has TRBV28 and TRBJ2-3, with 9 bases aligning to TRBD1. Germline loops: CDR1 MDHEN, CDR2 SYDVKM. There are 15 residues in the CDR3. The J segment lost 3 bases and the V segment lost 6 bases, leaving 7 bases of the junction unmatched.

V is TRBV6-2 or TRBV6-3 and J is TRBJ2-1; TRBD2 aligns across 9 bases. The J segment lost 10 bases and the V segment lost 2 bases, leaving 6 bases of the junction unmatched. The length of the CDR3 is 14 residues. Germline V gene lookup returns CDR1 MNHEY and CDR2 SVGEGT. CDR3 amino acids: CASSYGGRVGEQFF. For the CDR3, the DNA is TGTGCCAGCAGTTACGGCGGGAGGGTGGGGGAGCAGTTCTTC.